Listed here is a single T cell receptor beta chain. Its antigen is not known. This sample was included in a study of cytomegalovirus exposure and HLA in healthy donors. Regarding the study as a whole: Most subjects had HLA-A and HLA-B alleles reportedly predicted accurately by TCR beta sequences. For most TCR beta V segments, an earlier analysis put the productive rate at about 87% or about 30% of the time. A later analysis linked a missense variant in DCLRE1C to the trimming of TCR beta V and J genes.

60 Vbeta and 13 Jbeta primers were used in PCR. Clones were read by immunoSEQ multiplex PCR, and TCRdb kept only the in-frame ones, dropping some. This sample has approximately 190,000 clones; 75% to 90% occur once, and the top ten carry roughly 0.98%. The CDR3 has 15 amino acids. CDR1 SGHNT and CDR2 YYREEE come from the germline V gene (reference sequence). V lost 2 bases, J lost 5 bases, and 7 bases stayed unmatched. This sequence was found in a boy younger than 10 in good health and CMV-seronegative. Material for sequencing was PBMCs. This chain links TRBV5-4 with TRBJ1-2; 9 nucleotides match TRBD1. This CDR3 reads CASSFFDRGFYGYTF. In DNA form, the CDR3 reads TGTGCCAGCAGCTTTTTTGACAGGGGGTTTTATGGCTACACCTTC.